The rows below give T cell receptor beta chains drawn from one sample of a study of blood T cell repertoires in COVID-19. Using immunoSEQ multiplex PCR, the repertoire was profiled, and TCRdb retains in-frame clones only, with some absent. The data hold 150,000 to 200,000 clones, with about 86% observed a single time. The sequencing input was peripheral blood. Receptor source: a man aged 60 to 75 with acute or convalescent COVID-19. CDR3s include the opening cysteine and the closing phenylalanine or tryptophan. Each record gives: V gene, D gene, J gene, clone size, CDR3 protein, CDR3 DNA. A D gene is named only where the DNA matches it firmly. Clone sizes are given selectively: once, few, many, or a class where the clone is expanded.

TRBV5-4	.	TRBJ1-5	.	CASSLKGASNQPQHF	TGTGCCAGCAGCTTGAAAGGGGCTAGCAATCAGCCCCAGCATTTT
TRBV7-3	.	TRBJ1-2	.	CASSPAGAYGYTF	TGTGCCAGCAGCCCGGCGGGGGCCTATGGCTACACCTTC
TRBV30	.	TRBJ1-3	few	CASMRSGNTIYF	TGTGCCTCTATGAGGTCTGGAAACACCATATATTTT
TRBV7-2	.	TRBJ1-6	once	CASSSRQVWNSPLHF	TGTGCCAGCAGCTCCAGACAGGTGTGGAATTCACCCCTCCACTTT
TRBV28	.	TRBJ1-4	.	CASREGIGGEKLFF	TGTGCCAGCAGAGAGGGGATCGGGGGGGAAAAACTGTTTTTT
TRBV19	.	TRBJ1-5	once	CASSITLQPQHF	TGTGCCAGTAGTATAACGCTACAGCCCCAGCATTTT
TRBV6-5	.	TRBJ2-6	.	CASTGGAGANVLTF	TGTGCCAGCACCGGGGGAGCTGGGGCCAACGTCCTGACTTTC
TRBV20-1	.	TRBJ2-7	.	CSASSKGDYEQYF	TGCAGTGCTAGTAGTAAGGGGGACTACGAGCAGTACTTC
TRBV5-1	TRBD1	TRBJ2-3	once	CASSQGAKTDTQYF	TGCGCCAGCAGCCAGGGGGCCAAAACAGATACGCAGTATTTT
TRBV6-5	.	TRBJ1-2	.	CASSYSQGMGGYTF	TGTGCCAGCAGTTACTCCCAGGGCATGGGCGGCTACACCTTC
TRBV24-1	.	TRBJ2-1	.	CATSAGLATDNEQFF	TGTGCCACCAGTGCTGGGCTAGCGACCGACAATGAGCAGTTCTTC
TRBV10-3	TRBD1	TRBJ2-3	.	CATTLNRGSTDTQYF	TGTGCCACCACTCTCAACAGGGGCAGTACAGATACGCAGTATTTT
TRBV5-1	TRBD1	TRBJ1-2	.	CASSLAGTGVGYTF	TGCGCCAGCAGCTTGGCCGGGACAGGGGTCGGCTACACCTTC
TRBV6-5	TRBD1	TRBJ2-2	.	CASNTGQMNTGELFF	TGTGCCAGCAACACGGGACAGATGAACACCGGGGAGCTGTTTTTT
TRBV28	.	TRBJ1-6	once	CASTKGGGSYNSPLHF	TGTGCCAGCACCAAAGGGGGGGGCTCCTATAATTCACCCCTCCACTTT
TRBV2	TRBD1	TRBJ1-1	.	CASNSDRETEAFF	TGTGCCAGCAACTCGGACAGGGAAACTGAAGCTTTCTTT
TRBV5-4	TRBD1	TRBJ1-2	.	CASSFDRGVFDPGGYTF	TGTGCCAGCAGCTTTGACAGGGGTGTCTTCGACCCCGGTGGCTACACCTTC
TRBV3-1/TRBV3-2	.	TRBJ2-1	once	CASSPTRLGVNEQFF	TGTGCCAGCAGCCCAACGCGACTAGGGGTCAATGAGCAGTTCTTC
TRBV10-2	.	TRBJ1-2	.	CATMRDGYTF	TGCGCCACAATGAGAGATGGCTACACCTTC
TRBV6-6	TRBD1	TRBJ1-5	.	CASSRTGESNQPQHF	TGTGCCAGCAGCCGGACAGGCGAAAGCAATCAGCCCCAGCATTTT
TRBV24-1	TRBD1	TRBJ1-1	.	CATSDSGQGGYTEAFF	TGTGCCACCAGTGATTCCGGACAGGGAGGGTACACTGAAGCTTTCTTT
TRBV6-5	TRBD1	TRBJ1-2	.	CASSYSTGGVYGYTF	TGTGCCAGCAGTTACTCAACAGGGGGCGTCTATGGCTACACCTTC
TRBV18	TRBD1	TRBJ2-1	.	CASSPLDRVGYEQFF	TGTGCCAGCTCACCCTTGGACAGGGTAGGCTATGAGCAGTTCTTC
TRBV27	.	TRBJ2-7	.	CASSPRNGLAGTSDGRLSYEQYF	TGTGCCAGCAGTCCCCGAAACGGGTTGGCGGGAACCTCAGATGGGAGGCTCTCCTACGAGCAGTACTTC
TRBV5-1	.	TRBJ1-1	.	CASSKDPQGHTEAFF	TGCGCCAGCAGCAAGGACCCCCAGGGGCACACTGAAGCTTTCTTT
TRBV28	TRBD2	TRBJ2-2	.	CASSPSGGFTGELFF	TGTGCCAGCAGTCCCTCGGGGGGATTCACCGGGGAGCTGTTTTTT
TRBV27	TRBD2	TRBJ2-4	.	CASGREEKNIQYF	TGTGCCAGCGGACGGGAGGAGAAAAACATTCAGTACTTC
TRBV2	.	TRBJ2-3	.	CAGGRSPDTQYF	TGTGCCGGAGGACGGTCTCCAGATACGCAGTATTTT
TRBV7-2	TRBD2	TRBJ2-1	.	CASSFQSGIAYNEQFF	TGTGCCAGCAGCTTCCAGAGCGGGATAGCCTACAATGAGCAGTTCTTC
TRBV29-1	.	TRBJ2-7	.	CSVILTERTISYEQYF	TGCAGCGTTATTCTCACCGAGAGAACTATCTCCTACGAGCAGTACTTC
TRBV24-1	.	TRBJ2-1	.	CATSDYYSDEQFF	TGTGCCACCAGTGATTATTATTCGGATGAGCAGTTCTTC
TRBV28	TRBD1	TRBJ2-1	.	CASSPQGAIRQEQFF	TGTGCCAGCAGTCCTCAGGGGGCAATTAGGCAGGAGCAGTTCTTC
TRBV18	TRBD1	TRBJ1-1	.	CASSPPNQDRGEAFF	TGTGCCAGCTCACCACCAAACCAGGACAGGGGCGAAGCTTTCTTT
TRBV3-1/TRBV3-2	.	TRBJ1-1	.	CASSPRTPNTEAFF	TGTGCCAGCAGCCCCAGGACACCTAACACTGAAGCTTTCTTT
TRBV19	.	TRBJ1-5	.	CASRGLGSNQPQHF	TGTGCCAGTCGGGGTTTGGGGAGCAATCAGCCCCAGCATTTT
TRBV2	TRBD2	TRBJ2-5	.	CASSEALTSGSRETQYF	TGTGCCAGCAGTGAAGCGCTTACTAGCGGGAGCCGAGAGACCCAGTACTTC
TRBV18	TRBD1	TRBJ1-1	.	CASSPPTSGGRTEAFF	TGTGCCAGCTCACCACCGACCTCAGGGGGGAGGACTGAAGCTTTCTTT
TRBV28	.	TRBJ1-2	.	CASSLPDSWGGNYGYTF	TGTGCCAGCAGTTTACCCGATTCGTGGGGGGGTAACTATGGCTACACCTTC
TRBV5-6	.	TRBJ2-3	.	CASTRQTYGFRTDTQYF	TGTGCCAGCACCCGACAGACCTACGGTTTCCGCACAGATACGCAGTATTTT
TRBV28	.	TRBJ1-5	.	CASITGDYSNQPQHF	TGTGCCAGCATAACAGGCGATTATAGCAATCAGCCCCAGCATTTT
TRBV4-2	.	TRBJ2-6	.	CASSPSGVASSGANVLTF	TGTGCCAGCAGCCCCTCCGGGGTAGCGAGCTCTGGGGCCAACGTCCTGACTTTC
TRBV7-6	TRBD2	TRBJ2-1	few	CASSLHRSASGNNEQFF	TGTGCCAGCAGCTTGCATAGGTCGGCTAGCGGAAACAATGAGCAGTTCTTC
TRBV4-1	TRBD1	TRBJ2-3	.	CASSRQQGAGTDTQYF	TGCGCCAGCAGCCGCCAACAGGGGGCGGGAACAGATACGCAGTATTTT
TRBV7-2	TRBD2	TRBJ2-1	.	CASSSYSGLFNEQFF	TGTGCCAGCAGCTCCTATAGCGGGCTTTTCAATGAGCAGTTCTTC
TRBV3-1/TRBV3-2	TRBD1	TRBJ2-7	.	CASSQGSGQGYEQYF	TGTGCCAGCAGCCAGGGATCGGGACAGGGGTACGAGCAGTACTTC
TRBV9	.	TRBJ2-6	.	CASSVRSSGANVLTF	TGTGCCAGCAGCGTACGGAGCTCTGGGGCCAACGTCCTGACTTTC
TRBV14	.	TRBJ2-2	.	CASSQLGGQDTGELFF	TGTGCCAGCAGCCAATTAGGAGGTCAAGACACCGGGGAGCTGTTTTTT
TRBV9	.	TRBJ2-3	.	CASSLTDTQYF	TGTGCCAGCAGCCTCACAGATACGCAGTATTTT
TRBV6-1	TRBD1	TRBJ2-7	.	CASSEVITGGEQYF	TGTGCCAGCAGTGAAGTGATAACAGGGGGTGAGCAGTACTTC
TRBV28	.	TRBJ2-1	once	CASLRGSSYNEQFF	TGTGCCAGCCTACGGGGAAGCTCCTACAATGAGCAGTTCTTC
TRBV5-1	TRBD2	TRBJ2-1	.	CASSQGLEGNEQFF	TGCGCCAGCAGCCAGGGACTAGAAGGGAATGAGCAGTTCTTC
TRBV10-3	TRBD1	TRBJ1-2	.	CAIRWDRGANYGYTF	TGTGCCATCAGGTGGGACAGGGGGGCGAATTATGGCTACACCTTC
TRBV5-4	TRBD2	TRBJ2-5	.	CASKGGGLAGSQETQYF	TGTGCCAGCAAGGGGGGAGGACTAGCGGGATCCCAAGAGACCCAGTACTTC
TRBV3-1/TRBV3-2	.	TRBJ1-4	.	CASSQVPGEKLFF	TGTGCCAGCAGCCAAGTTCCGGGGGAAAAACTGTTTTTT
TRBV2	TRBD2	TRBJ2-3	.	CASGTSGSVADTQYF	TGTGCCAGCGGGACTAGCGGGAGCGTCGCAGATACGCAGTATTTT
TRBV10-2	TRBD2	TRBJ2-1	.	CASSERTSGSKSYNEQFF	TGCGCCAGCAGTGAAAGGACTAGCGGGAGTAAGTCCTACAATGAGCAGTTCTTC
TRBV14	.	TRBJ2-5	.	CASSQVLGTAAQYF	TGTGCCAGCAGCCAAGTTCTAGGGACTGCTGCCCAGTACTTC
TRBV28	.	TRBJ2-4	.	CASSLAGTKNIQYF	TGTGCCAGCAGTTTGGCGGGTACCAAAAACATTCAGTACTTC
TRBV18	.	TRBJ2-6	.	CASSTDGANVLTF	TGTGCCAGCTCAACAGACGGGGCCAACGTCCTGACTTTC
TRBV2	TRBD1	TRBJ1-3	.	CASTRDRGLVGNTIYF	TGTGCCAGCACGAGGGACAGGGGGCTGGTGGGAAACACCATATATTTT